The clone carrying this TCR beta chain has just one count. This specimen belongs to a study of blood T cell repertoires in COVID-19. For the study at large: Researchers got acute and convalescent COVID-19 samples from the United States, Italy and Spain. Sample material is recorded as cDNA or gDNA derived from T cells, B-cell-depleted T cells, or PBMCs.

In the source study's methods: Amplification with reference gene primers provided the estimates of nucleated cell counts. Data came from immunoSEQ multiplex PCR; TCRdb stores just in-frame clones and leaves some out. That table supplies the V and J calls and clone size; D and trimming were determined from the DNA. The data show 250,000 to 350,000 clones, around 82% seen once. Germline V gene lookup returns CDR1 LNHDA and CDR2 SQIVND (reference sequence). This CDR3 is built from 15 residues. The ends lost 5 bases at V and 1 base at J; junction bases unmatched: 7. Seattle enrolled patients during active infection and tracked them longitudinally.

V is TRBV19 and J is TRBJ1-2, with 7 bases identical to TRBD1. The sequencing input was peripheral blood. The TCR was taken from a human donor with COVID-19, enrolled during active disease. The donor label of this sample is uncertain. DNA of the CDR3: TGTGCCAGTAGTGAAGGGACAGCTTATAACTATGGCTACACCTTC. Protein sequence: CASSEGTAYNYGYTF.